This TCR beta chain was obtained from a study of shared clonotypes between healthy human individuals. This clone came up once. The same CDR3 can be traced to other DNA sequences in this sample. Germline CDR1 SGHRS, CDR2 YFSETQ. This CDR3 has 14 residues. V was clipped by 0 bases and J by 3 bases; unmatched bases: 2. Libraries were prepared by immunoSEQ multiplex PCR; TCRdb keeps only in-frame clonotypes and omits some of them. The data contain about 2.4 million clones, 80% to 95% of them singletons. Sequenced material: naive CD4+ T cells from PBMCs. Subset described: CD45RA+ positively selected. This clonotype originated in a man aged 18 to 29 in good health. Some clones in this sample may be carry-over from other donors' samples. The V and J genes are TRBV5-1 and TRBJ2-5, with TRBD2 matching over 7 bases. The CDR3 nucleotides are TGCGCCAGCAGCTTGGGCGCGGGAGAAGAGACCCAGTACTTC. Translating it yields CASSLGAGEETQYF.